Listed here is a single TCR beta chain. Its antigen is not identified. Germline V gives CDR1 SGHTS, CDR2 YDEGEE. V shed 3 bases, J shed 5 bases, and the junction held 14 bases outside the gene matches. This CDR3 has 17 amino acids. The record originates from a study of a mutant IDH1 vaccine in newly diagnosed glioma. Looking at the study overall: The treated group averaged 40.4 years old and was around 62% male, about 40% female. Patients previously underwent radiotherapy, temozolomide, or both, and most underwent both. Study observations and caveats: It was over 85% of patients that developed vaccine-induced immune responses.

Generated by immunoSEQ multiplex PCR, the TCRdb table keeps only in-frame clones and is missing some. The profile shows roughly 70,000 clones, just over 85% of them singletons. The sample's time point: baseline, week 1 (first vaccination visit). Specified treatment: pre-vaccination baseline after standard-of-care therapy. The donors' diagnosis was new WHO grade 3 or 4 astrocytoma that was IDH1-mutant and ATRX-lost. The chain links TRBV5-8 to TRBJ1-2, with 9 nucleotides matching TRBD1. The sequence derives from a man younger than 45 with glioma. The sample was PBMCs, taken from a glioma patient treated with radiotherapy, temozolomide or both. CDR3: CASSSRDRVSWGYGYTF. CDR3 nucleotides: TGTGCCAGCAGCTCCCGGGACAGGGTATCCTGGGGGTATGGCTACACCTTC. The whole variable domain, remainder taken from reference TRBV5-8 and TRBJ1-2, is EAGVTQSPTHLIKTRGQQATLRCSPISGHTSVYWYQQALGLGLQFLLWYDEGEERNRGNFPPRFSGRQFPNYSSELNVNALELEDSALYLCASSSRDRVSWGYGYTFGSGTRLTVV.